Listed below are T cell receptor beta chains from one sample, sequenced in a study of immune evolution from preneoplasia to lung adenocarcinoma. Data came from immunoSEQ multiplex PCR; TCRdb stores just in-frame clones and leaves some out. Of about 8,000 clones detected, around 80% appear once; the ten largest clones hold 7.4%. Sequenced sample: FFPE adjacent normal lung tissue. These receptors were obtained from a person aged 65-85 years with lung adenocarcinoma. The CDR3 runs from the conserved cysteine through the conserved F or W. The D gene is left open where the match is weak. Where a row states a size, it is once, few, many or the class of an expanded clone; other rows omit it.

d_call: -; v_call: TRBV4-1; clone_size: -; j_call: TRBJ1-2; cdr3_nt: TGCGCCAGCAGCCTCCGGAAGGGGGACTATGGCTACACCTTC; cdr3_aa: CASSLRKGDYGYTF
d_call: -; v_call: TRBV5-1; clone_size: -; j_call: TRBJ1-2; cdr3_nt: TGCGCCAGCAGCTTACAGGGCGCTTATGGCTACACCTTC; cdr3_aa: CASSLQGAYGYTF
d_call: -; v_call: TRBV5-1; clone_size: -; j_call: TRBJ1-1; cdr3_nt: TGCGCCAGCAGGGTAGAAGAAAACACTGAAGCTTTCTTT; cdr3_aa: CASRVEENTEAFF
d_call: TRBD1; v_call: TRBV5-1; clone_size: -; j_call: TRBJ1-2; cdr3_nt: TGCGCCAGCAGCTTAGGGGGCGATGGCTACACCTTC; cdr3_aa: CASSLGGDGYTF
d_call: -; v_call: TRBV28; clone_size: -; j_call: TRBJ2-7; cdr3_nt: TGTGCCAGCAGTTTCTGGGAGATACGACCCCGTTCCCAGCAGTACTTC; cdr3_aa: CASSFWEIRPRSQQYF
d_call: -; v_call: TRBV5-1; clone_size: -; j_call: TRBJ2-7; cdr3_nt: TGCGCCAGCAGCTTACGGACAGAAACCTTCTACGAGCAGTACTTC; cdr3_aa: CASSLRTETFYEQYF
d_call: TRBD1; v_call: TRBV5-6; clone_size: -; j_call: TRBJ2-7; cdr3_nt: TGTGCCAGCAGGACAGGGGGCGGGGTGAACGAGCAGTACTTC; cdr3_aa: CASRTGGGVNEQYF
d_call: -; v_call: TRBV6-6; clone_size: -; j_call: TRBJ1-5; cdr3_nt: TGTGCCAGCAGTTACGGGGGGAGCAATCAGCCCCAGCATTTT; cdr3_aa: CASSYGGSNQPQHF
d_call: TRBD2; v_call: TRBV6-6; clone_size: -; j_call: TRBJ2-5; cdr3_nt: TGTGCCAGCAGTTACGGCCTAGCGGGGAGGGGGACCCAGTACTTC; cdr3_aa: CASSYGLAGRGTQYF
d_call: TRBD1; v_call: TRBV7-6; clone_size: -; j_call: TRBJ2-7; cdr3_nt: TGTGCCAGCAGCTTAGCAAGGGGGCGGGAGCAGTACTTC; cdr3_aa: CASSLARGREQYF
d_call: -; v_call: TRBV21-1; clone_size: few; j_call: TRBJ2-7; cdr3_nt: TGTGCCAGCAGCACCCAAAGCGGTAGCACCTTCTACGAGCAGTACTTC; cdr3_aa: CASSTQSGSTFYEQYF
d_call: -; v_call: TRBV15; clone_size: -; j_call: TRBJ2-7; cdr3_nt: TGTGCCACCAGCAGAGGACGGTCAGGGGGGAGCGAGCAGTACTTC; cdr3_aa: CATSRGRSGGSEQYF
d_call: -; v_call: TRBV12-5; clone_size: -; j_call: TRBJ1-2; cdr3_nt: TGTGCTAGTGGTTTGGGCGTAAACTATGGCTACACCTTC; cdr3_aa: CASGLGVNYGYTF
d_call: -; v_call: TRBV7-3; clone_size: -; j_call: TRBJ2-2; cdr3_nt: TGTGCCAGCAGCTTGCAAGGTCGGACCGGGGAGCTGTTTTTT; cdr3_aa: CASSLQGRTGELFF
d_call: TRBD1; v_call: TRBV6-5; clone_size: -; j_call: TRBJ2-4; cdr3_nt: TGTGCCAGCACCCCGGACAGGGATAGAAACATTCAGTACTTC; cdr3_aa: CASTPDRDRNIQYF
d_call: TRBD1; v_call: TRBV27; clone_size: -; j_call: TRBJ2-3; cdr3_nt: TGTGCCAGCGGCTTATTGGACAGGGGTACGCAGTATTTT; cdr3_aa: CASGLLDRGTQYF